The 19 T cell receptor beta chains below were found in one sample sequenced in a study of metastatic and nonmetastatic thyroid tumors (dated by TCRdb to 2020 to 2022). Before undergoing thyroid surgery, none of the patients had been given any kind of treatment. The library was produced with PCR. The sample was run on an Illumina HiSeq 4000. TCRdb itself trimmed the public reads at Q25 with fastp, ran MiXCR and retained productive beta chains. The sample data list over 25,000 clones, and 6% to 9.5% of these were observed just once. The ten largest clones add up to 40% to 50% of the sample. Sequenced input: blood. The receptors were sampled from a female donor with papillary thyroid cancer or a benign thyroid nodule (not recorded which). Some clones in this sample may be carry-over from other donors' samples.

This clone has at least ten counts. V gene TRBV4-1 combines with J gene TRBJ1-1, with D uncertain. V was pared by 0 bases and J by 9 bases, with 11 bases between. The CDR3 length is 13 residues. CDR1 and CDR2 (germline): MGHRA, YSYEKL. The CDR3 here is CASSQERSLKAFF. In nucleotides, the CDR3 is TGCGCCAGCAGCCAAGAAAGGTCCCTCAAAGCTTTCTTT.

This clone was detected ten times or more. The CDR3 here is CASTRAGAYEQYF. CDR3 DNA sequence: TGTGCCAGCACTCGAGCGGGAGCCTACGAGCAGTACTTC. This sequence joins TRBV6-1 and TRBJ2-7; 8 bases align to TRBD2. With V trimmed by 7 bases and J by 2 bases, 4 bases remained unmatched. CDR1 and CDR2 (germline): MNHNS, SASEGT. The CDR3 is made up of 13 amino acids.

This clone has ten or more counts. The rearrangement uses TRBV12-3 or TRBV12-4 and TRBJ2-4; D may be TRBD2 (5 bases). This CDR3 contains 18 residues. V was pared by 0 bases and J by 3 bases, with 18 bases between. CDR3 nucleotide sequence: TGTGCCAGCAGTTTAGCACCTCCACTAGTCATGGTCAAAAACATTCAGTACTTC. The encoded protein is CASSLAPPLVMVKNIQYF.

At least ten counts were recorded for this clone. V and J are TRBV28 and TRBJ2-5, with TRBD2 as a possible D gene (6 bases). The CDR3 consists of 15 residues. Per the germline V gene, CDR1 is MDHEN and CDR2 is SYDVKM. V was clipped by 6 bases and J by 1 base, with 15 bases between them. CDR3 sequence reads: CASSRGAGLQETQYF. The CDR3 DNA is TGTGCCAGCAGCCGCGGGGCGGGACTCCAAGAGACCCAGTACTTC.

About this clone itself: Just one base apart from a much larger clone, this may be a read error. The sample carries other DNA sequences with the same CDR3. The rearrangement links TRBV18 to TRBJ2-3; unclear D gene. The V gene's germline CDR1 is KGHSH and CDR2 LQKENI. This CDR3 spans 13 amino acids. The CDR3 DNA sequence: TGTGCTAGCTCACCAGACAAAACAGATACGCAGTATTTT. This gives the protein CASSPDKTDTQYF.

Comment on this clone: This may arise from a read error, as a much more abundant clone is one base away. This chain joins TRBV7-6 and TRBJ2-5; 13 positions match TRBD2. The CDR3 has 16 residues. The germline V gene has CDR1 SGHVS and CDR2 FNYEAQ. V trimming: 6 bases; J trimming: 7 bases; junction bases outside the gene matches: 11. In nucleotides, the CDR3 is TGTGCCAGCAGTCACCGACTAGCGGGGGGTTTGGGGACCCAGTACTTC. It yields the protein CASSHRLAGGLGTQYF.

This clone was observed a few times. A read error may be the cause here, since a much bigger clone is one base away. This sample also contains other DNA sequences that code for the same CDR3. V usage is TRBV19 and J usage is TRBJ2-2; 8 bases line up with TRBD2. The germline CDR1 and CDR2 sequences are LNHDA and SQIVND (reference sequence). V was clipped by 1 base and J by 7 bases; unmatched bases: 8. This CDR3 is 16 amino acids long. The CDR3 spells CASSIGLAGSGGELFF. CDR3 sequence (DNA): TGTGCCAGTAGTATAGGATTAGCGGGAAGTGGCGGGGAGCTGTTTTTT.

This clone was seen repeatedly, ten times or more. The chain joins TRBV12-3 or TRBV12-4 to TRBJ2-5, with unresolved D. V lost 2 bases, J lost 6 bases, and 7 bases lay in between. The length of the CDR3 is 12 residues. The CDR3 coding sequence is TGTGCCAGCAGTTTAACCCCACAGACCCAGTACTTC. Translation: CASSLTPQTQYF.

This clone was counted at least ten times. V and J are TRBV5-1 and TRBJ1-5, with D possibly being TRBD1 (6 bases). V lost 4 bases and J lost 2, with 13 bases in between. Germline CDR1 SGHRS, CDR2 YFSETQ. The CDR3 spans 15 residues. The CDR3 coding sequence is TGCGCCAGCAGCCCACAGGGTGCCGGCAATCAGCCCCAGCATTTT. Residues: CASSPQGAGNQPQHF.

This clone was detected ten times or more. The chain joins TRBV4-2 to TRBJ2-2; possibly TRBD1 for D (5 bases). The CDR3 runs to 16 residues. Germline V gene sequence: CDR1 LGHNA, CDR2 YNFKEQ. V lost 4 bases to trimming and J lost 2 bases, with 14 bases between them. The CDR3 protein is CASSPSQDSNTGELFF. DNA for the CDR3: TGTGCCAGCAGCCCAAGCCAAGACAGTAACACCGGGGAGCTGTTTTTT.

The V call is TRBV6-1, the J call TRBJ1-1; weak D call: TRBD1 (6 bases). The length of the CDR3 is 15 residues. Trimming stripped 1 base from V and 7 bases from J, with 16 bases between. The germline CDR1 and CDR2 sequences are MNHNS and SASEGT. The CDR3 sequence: CASSEVVTGRGEAFF. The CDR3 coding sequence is TGTGCCAGCAGTGAAGTCGTAACAGGGAGGGGTGAAGCTTTCTTT.

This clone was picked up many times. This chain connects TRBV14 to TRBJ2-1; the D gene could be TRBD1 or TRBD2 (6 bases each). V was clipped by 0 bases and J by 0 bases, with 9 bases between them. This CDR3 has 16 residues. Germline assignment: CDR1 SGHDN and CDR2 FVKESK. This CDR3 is CASSQEGGLSYNEQFF. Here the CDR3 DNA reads TGTGCCAGCAGCCAAGAAGGGGGGCTCTCCTACAATGAGCAGTTCTTC.

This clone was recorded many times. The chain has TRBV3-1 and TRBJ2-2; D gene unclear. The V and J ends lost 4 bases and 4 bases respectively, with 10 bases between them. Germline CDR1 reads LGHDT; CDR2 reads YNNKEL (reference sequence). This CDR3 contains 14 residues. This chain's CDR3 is CASSPRGRTGELFF. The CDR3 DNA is TGTGCCAGCAGCCCCCGAGGCCGCACCGGGGAGCTGTTTTTT.

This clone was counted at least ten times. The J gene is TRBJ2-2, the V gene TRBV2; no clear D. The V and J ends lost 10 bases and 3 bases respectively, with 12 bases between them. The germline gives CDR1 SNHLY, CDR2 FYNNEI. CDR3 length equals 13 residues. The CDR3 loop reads CATAKGHTGELFF. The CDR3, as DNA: TGTGCCACCGCGAAGGGCCACACCGGGGAGCTGTTTTTT. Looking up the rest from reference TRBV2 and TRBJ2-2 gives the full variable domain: EPEVTQTPSHQVTQMGQEVILRCVPISNHLYFYWYRQILGQKVEFLVSFYNNEISEKSEIFDDQFSVERPDGSNFTLKIRSTKLEDSAMYFCATAKGHTGELFFGEGSRLTVL.

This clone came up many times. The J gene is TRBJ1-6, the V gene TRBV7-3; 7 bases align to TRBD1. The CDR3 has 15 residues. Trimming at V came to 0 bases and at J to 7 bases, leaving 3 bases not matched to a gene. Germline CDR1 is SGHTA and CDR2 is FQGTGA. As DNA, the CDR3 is TGTGCCAGCAGCTTAACAGGGGGCGAAAATTCACCCCTCCACTTT. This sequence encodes CASSLTGGENSPLHF.

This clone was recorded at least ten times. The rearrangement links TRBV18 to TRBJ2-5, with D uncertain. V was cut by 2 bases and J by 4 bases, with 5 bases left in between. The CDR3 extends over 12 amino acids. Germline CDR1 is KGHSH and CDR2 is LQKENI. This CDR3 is CASSPVGETQYF. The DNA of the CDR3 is TGTGCCAGCTCACCAGTGGGAGAGACCCAGTACTTC.

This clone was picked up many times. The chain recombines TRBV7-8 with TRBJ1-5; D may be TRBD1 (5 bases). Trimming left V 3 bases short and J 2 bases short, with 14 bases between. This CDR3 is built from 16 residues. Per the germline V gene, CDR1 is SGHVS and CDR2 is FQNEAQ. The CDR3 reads CASSLSGTPGNQPQHF. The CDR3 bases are TGTGCCAGCAGCTTGTCCGGGACCCCTGGCAATCAGCCCCAGCATTTT.

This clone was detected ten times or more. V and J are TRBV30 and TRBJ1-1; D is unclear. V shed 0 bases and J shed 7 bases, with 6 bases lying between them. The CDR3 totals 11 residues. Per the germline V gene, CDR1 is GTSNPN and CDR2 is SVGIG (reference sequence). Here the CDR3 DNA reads TGTGCCTGGAGTGTCGCGATTGAAGCTTTCTTT. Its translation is CAWSVAIEAFF.

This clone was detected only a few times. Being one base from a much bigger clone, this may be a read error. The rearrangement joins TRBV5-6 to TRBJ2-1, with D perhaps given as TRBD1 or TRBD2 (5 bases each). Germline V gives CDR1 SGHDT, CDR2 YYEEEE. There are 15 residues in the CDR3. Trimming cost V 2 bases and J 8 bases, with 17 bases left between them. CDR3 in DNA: TGTGCCAGCAGCTTTCTGGGGGTGAATAGCGATGAGCAGTTCTTC. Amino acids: CASSFLGVNSDEQFF.